Described below is a single T cell receptor (beta chain) sequence and its context. Its specificity is not known. 5'RACE with constant-segment primers yielded barcoded, UMI-tagged TCR alpha and TCR beta cDNA libraries. TCRdb itself ran the 5' RACE reads through MiXCR, one entry per CDR3 protein. The sample has under 8,500 distinct CDR3 sequences; 31% are singletons. The V gene's germline CDR1 is ENHRY and CDR2 SYGVKD. J gave up 4 bases and V 6 bases, and 2 bases lay outside the gene matches. The CDR3 runs 13 residues. This specimen belongs to a study of T-cell memory formation after mild COVID-19. Regarding the study as a whole: Day 15 to 85 contracting clones showed balanced CD4/CD8; later expanders leaned CD4+.

Source material: PBMCs or a T cell subset sorted from them (not recorded which). This sequence originates from an adult woman who had mild COVID-19 (a few samples of this study predate the infection). Cell type and time point are not known. This sequence joins TRBV10-3 and TRBJ1-4; 7 bases are shared with TRBD1. CDR3 sequence (DNA): TGTGCCATCAGGGGGACAGTTAATGAAAAACTGTTTTTT. It specifies CAIRGTVNEKLFF.